These 2 T cell receptor beta chains were sequenced from one sample in a study of cytomegalovirus exposure and HLA in healthy donors. In the PCR, 60 Vbeta and 13 Jbeta primers were used. Repertoires were generated with immunoSEQ multiplex PCR, while TCRdb's copy carries only in-frame clones and drops some. The sample contains 150,000 to 200,000 clones, around 81% of which appear only once. The sequenced material came from PBMCs. Receptor source: a young man in good health and CMV-seronegative.

The chain recombines TRBV7-8 with TRBJ2-2; TRBD2 agrees at 8 bases. This CDR3 region has 16 residues. Germline assignment: CDR1 SGHVS and CDR2 FQNEAQ. The J segment lost 12 bases and the V segment lost 0 bases, leaving 12 bases of the junction unmatched. Here the CDR3 reads CASSLALALAGSKLFF. The DNA of the CDR3 is TGTGCCAGCAGCTTAGCCTTAGCTTTAGCGGGGTCGAAGCTGTTTTTT.

Remarks on this clone: The identical CDR3 is also encoded by other nucleotide sequences in the sample. The chain combines TRBV18 with TRBJ1-5, with 8 bases matching TRBD1. CDR1 is KGHSH and CDR2 is LQKENI in the germline V gene. V trimming: 6 bases; J trimming: 4 bases; junction bases outside the gene matches: 5. This CDR3 is 14 amino acids long. Written as DNA, the CDR3 is TGTGCCAGCTCGATCCAGGGGGCAAATCAGCCCCAGCATTTT. Protein sequence: CASSIQGANQPQHF.